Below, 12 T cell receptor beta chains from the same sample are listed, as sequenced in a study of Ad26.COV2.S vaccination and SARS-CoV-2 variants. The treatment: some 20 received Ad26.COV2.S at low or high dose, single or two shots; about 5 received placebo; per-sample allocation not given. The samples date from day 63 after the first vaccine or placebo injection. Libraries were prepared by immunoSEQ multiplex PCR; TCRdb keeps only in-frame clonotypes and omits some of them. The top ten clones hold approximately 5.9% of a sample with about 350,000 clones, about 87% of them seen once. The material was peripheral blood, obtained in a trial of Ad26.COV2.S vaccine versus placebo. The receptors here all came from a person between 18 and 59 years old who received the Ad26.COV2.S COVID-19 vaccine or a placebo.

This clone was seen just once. For the CDR3, the DNA is TGTGCCAGCAGCCTACTAGCGGGAGGGTCCTACGAGCAGTACTTC. Translated: CASSLLAGGSYEQYF. This chain uses TRBV28 with TRBJ2-7; 13 positions match TRBD2. V shed 6 bases, J shed 1 base, and the junction held 3 bases outside the gene matches. The CDR3 sequence is 15 residues long. Germline CDR1 reads MDHEN; CDR2 reads SYDVKM.

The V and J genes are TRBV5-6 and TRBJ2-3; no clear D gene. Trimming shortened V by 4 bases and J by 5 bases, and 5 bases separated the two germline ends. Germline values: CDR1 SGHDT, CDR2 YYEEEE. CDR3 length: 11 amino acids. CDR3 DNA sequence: TGTGCCAGCAGCCGACGAGATACGCAGTATTTT. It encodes CASSRRDTQYF.

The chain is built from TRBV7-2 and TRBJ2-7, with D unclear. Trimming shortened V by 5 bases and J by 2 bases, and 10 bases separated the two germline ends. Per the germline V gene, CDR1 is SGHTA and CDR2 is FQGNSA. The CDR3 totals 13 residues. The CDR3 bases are TGTGCCAGCAGCCAAACCGGTCCCTACGAGCAGTACTTC. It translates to CASSQTGPYEQYF.

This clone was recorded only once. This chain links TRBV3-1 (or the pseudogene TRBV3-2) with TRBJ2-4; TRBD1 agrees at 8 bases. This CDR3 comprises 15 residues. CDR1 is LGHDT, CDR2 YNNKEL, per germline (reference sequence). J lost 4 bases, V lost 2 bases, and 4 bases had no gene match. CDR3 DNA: TGTGCCAGCAGCCAACTGACAGGGGCAAAAAACATTCAGTACTTC. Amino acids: CASSQLTGAKNIQYF.

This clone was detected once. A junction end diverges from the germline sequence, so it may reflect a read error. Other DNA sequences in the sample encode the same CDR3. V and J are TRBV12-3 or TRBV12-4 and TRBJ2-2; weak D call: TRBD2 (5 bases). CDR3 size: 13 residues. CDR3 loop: CATESGRTGELFF. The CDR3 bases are TGTGCCACCGAATCCGGAAGAACCGGGGAGCTATTTTTT.

CDR3 sequence: CASSKAREVCYEQYF. CDR3 DNA sequence: TGTGCCAGCAGCAAAGCCAGGGAAGTCTGCTACGAGCAGTACTTC. This chain joins TRBV21-1 and TRBJ2-7; the table's TRBD1 call for D was not verified on the DNA. TRBV21-1 constitutes a pseudogene. CDR3 length: 15 amino acids.

The CDR3 reads CASSQGAGSNQPQHF. The CDR3, as DNA: TGTGCCAGCTCACAGGGGGCGGGGAGCAATCAGCCCCAGCATTTT. This chain uses TRBV18 with TRBJ1-5; 7 positions match TRBD1. The CDR3 spans 15 residues. Per the germline V gene, CDR1 is KGHSH and CDR2 is LQKENI. V trimming: 4 bases; J trimming: 1 base; junction bases outside the gene matches: 4.

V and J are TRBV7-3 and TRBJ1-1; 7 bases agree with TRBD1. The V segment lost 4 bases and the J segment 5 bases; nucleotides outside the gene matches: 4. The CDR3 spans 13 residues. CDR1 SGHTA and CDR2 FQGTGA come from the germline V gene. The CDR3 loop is CASSSDRETEAFF. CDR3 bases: TGTGCCAGCAGCTCTGACAGGGAGACTGAAGCTTTCTTT. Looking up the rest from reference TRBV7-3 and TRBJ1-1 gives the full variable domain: GAGVSQTPSNKVTEKGKYVELRCDPISGHTALYWYRQSLGQGPEFLIYFQGTGAADDSGLPNDRFFAVRPEGSVSTLKIQRTERGDSAVYLCASSSDRETEAFFGQGTRLTVV.

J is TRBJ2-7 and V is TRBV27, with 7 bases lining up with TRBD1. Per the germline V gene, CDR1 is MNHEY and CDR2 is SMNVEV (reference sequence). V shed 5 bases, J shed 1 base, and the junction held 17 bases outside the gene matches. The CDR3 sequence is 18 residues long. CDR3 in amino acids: CASSLRGQFSGQSYEQYF. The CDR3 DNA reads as TGTGCCAGCAGTCTCAGGGGTCAATTCTCGGGACAGTCCTACGAGCAGTACTTC.

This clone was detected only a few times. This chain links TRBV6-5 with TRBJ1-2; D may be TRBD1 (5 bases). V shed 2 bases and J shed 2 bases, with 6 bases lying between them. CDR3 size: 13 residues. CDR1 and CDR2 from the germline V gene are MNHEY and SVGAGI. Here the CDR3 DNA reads TGTGCCAGCAGTTACGGGGGAAACTATGGCTACACCTTC. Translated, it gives CASSYGGNYGYTF.

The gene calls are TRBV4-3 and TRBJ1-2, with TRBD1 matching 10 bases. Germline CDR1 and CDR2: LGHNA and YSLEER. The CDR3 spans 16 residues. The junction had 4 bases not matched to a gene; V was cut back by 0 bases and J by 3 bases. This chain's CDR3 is CASSQDWTGGYYGYTF. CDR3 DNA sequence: TGCGCCAGCAGCCAAGACTGGACAGGGGGATACTATGGCTACACCTTC.

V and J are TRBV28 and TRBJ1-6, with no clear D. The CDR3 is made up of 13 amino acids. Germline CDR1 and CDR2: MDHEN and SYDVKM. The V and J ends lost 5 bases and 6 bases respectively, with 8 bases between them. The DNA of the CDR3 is TGTGCCAGCAGTAGGACGGTTAATTCACCCCTCCACTTT. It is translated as CASSRTVNSPLHF.